Listed below are T cell receptor beta chains from one sample, sequenced in a study of cytomegalovirus exposure and HLA in healthy donors. Profiled with immunoSEQ multiplex PCR; TCRdb holds only in-frame clones, not every one. The table shows 97,000 or so clones, with less than 90% occurring only once. The sample taken for sequencing was PBMCs. The receptors derive from a man aged 18 to 35 in good health and CMV-seropositive. The CDR3 runs from the conserved cysteine through the conserved F or W. Each record gives: clone size, J gene, V gene, D gene, CDR3 protein, CDR3 DNA. The D gene is left open where the match is weak. Size is stated for part of the rows, as once, few or many counts, or as a class when the clone is expanded.

abundance: -; j_gene: TRBJ2-2; v_gene: TRBV5-1; d_gene: -; CDR3aa: CASSFTRQENTGELFF; CDR3nt: TGCGCCAGCAGCTTTACGAGACAGGAGAACACCGGGGAGCTGTTTTTT
abundance: -; j_gene: TRBJ2-7; v_gene: TRBV6-1; d_gene: -; CDR3aa: CASSEVRGEQYF; CDR3nt: TGTGCCAGCAGTGAAGTCCGAGGCGAGCAGTACTTC
abundance: -; j_gene: TRBJ2-7; v_gene: TRBV7-7; d_gene: TRBD2; CDR3aa: CASSPGTSGSYEQYF; CDR3nt: TGTGCCAGCAGCCCGGGGACTAGCGGGTCTTACGAGCAGTACTTC
abundance: -; j_gene: TRBJ1-1; v_gene: TRBV18; d_gene: -; CDR3aa: CASSPSGSTEAFF; CDR3nt: TGTGCCAGCTCACCCAGCGGGTCCACTGAAGCTTTCTTT
abundance: once; j_gene: TRBJ1-5; v_gene: TRBV29-1; d_gene: -; CDR3aa: CSVGEGYNQPQHF; CDR3nt: TGCAGCGTTGGCGAGGGTTACAATCAGCCCCAGCATTTT
abundance: -; j_gene: TRBJ2-3; v_gene: TRBV11-3; d_gene: -; CDR3aa: CASSGSGVRGTQYF; CDR3nt: TGTGCCAGCAGCGGGTCGGGAGTACGGGGGACGCAGTATTTT
abundance: -; j_gene: TRBJ1-2; v_gene: TRBV28; d_gene: -; CDR3aa: CASSSPGQRWGYTF; CDR3nt: TGTGCCAGCAGTTCCCCGGGACAAAGGTGGGGCTACACCTTC
abundance: -; j_gene: TRBJ2-3; v_gene: TRBV2; d_gene: -; CDR3aa: CASSDADTQYF; CDR3nt: TGTGCCAGCAGTGACGCAGATACGCAGTATTTT
abundance: -; j_gene: TRBJ2-1; v_gene: TRBV2; d_gene: TRBD1; CDR3aa: CASSYRGSYNEQFF; CDR3nt: TGTGCCAGCAGTTACAGGGGCTCCTACAATGAGCAGTTCTTC
abundance: -; j_gene: TRBJ2-3; v_gene: TRBV6-1; d_gene: TRBD1; CDR3aa: CATPRKGALGDTQYF; CDR3nt: TGTGCCACCCCCAGGAAGGGGGCGCTCGGGGATACGCAGTATTTT
abundance: -; j_gene: TRBJ2-2; v_gene: TRBV4-3; d_gene: TRBD2; CDR3aa: CASSRDSGRNTGELFF; CDR3nt: TGCGCCAGCAGCCGAGATAGCGGGAGGAACACCGGGGAGCTGTTTTTT
abundance: -; j_gene: TRBJ1-1; v_gene: TRBV6-5; d_gene: -; CDR3aa: CASSYDNPNTEAFF; CDR3nt: TGTGCCAGCAGTTATGACAACCCGAACACTGAAGCTTTCTTT
abundance: few; j_gene: TRBJ1-5; v_gene: TRBV6-1; d_gene: -; CDR3aa: CASSEETGGPQHF; CDR3nt: TGTGCCAGCAGTGAAGAGACCGGGGGGCCCCAGCATTTT
abundance: -; j_gene: TRBJ1-6; v_gene: TRBV6-5; d_gene: TRBD1; CDR3aa: CASSYQGDPGILHF; CDR3nt: TGTGCCAGCAGTTACCAGGGGGACCCAGGTATCCTCCACTTT
abundance: -; j_gene: TRBJ1-1; v_gene: TRBV4-1; d_gene: -; CDR3aa: CASSQASGLNTEAFF; CDR3nt: TGCGCCAGCAGCCAAGCTTCAGGGTTGAACACTGAAGCTTTCTTT
abundance: -; j_gene: TRBJ1-5; v_gene: TRBV19; d_gene: -; CDR3aa: CASSIGRDQPQHF; CDR3nt: TGTGCCAGTAGTATAGGTCGAGATCAGCCCCAGCATTTT
abundance: few; j_gene: TRBJ1-5; v_gene: TRBV6-1; d_gene: -; CDR3aa: CASTDYNQPQHF; CDR3nt: TGTGCCAGCACGGACTACAATCAGCCCCAGCATTTT
abundance: once; j_gene: TRBJ2-3; v_gene: TRBV7-8; d_gene: TRBD1; CDR3aa: CASSQDRGTDTQYF; CDR3nt: TGTGCCAGCAGCCAGGACAGGGGTACAGATACGCAGTATTTT
abundance: -; j_gene: TRBJ2-3; v_gene: TRBV9; d_gene: TRBD2; CDR3aa: CASSVTGTSGGYTDTQYF; CDR3nt: TGTGCCAGCAGCGTTACGGGGACTAGCGGGGGATACACAGATACGCAGTATTTT
abundance: -; j_gene: TRBJ2-4; v_gene: TRBV9; d_gene: -; CDR3aa: CASSPPRESIQYF; CDR3nt: TGTGCCAGCAGCCCACCCCGGGAGAGCATTCAGTACTTC
abundance: few; j_gene: TRBJ1-1; v_gene: TRBV2; d_gene: TRBD1; CDR3aa: CASSVDRVNTEAFF; CDR3nt: TGTGCCAGCAGTGTGGACAGGGTAAACACTGAAGCTTTCTTT
abundance: -; j_gene: TRBJ2-3; v_gene: TRBV28; d_gene: -; CDR3aa: CASIRGSSGTDTQYF; CDR3nt: TGTGCCAGCATTCGGGGTAGCTCGGGCACAGATACGCAGTATTTT
abundance: -; j_gene: TRBJ2-7; v_gene: TRBV7-9; d_gene: -; CDR3aa: CASSPSGRALDEQYF; CDR3nt: TGTGCCAGCAGCCCAAGTGGCAGGGCCCTCGACGAGCAGTACTTC
abundance: -; j_gene: TRBJ2-3; v_gene: TRBV7-9; d_gene: TRBD1; CDR3aa: CASTQGAQGDTQYF; CDR3nt: TGTGCCAGCACCCAGGGGGCGCAGGGAGATACGCAGTATTTT
abundance: -; j_gene: TRBJ2-7; v_gene: TRBV19; d_gene: -; CDR3aa: CASSIRGFSSYEQYF; CDR3nt: TGTGCCAGTAGTATAAGGGGTTTTAGCTCCTACGAGCAGTACTTC
abundance: -; j_gene: TRBJ1-5; v_gene: TRBV6-5; d_gene: TRBD1; CDR3aa: CASSLGQGAGQPQHF; CDR3nt: TGTGCCAGCAGTCTTGGACAGGGGGCAGGTCAGCCCCAGCATTTT
abundance: -; j_gene: TRBJ1-1; v_gene: TRBV28; d_gene: TRBD1; CDR3aa: CASTLYRGRNTEAFF; CDR3nt: TGTGCCAGCACCCTATACAGGGGGCGGAACACTGAAGCTTTCTTT
abundance: -; j_gene: TRBJ2-7; v_gene: TRBV5-1; d_gene: TRBD2; CDR3aa: CASSLETSGGLASYEQYF; CDR3nt: TGCGCCAGCAGCTTGGAGACTAGCGGGGGGTTAGCCTCCTACGAGCAGTACTTC
abundance: -; j_gene: TRBJ2-7; v_gene: TRBV7-9; d_gene: TRBD1; CDR3aa: CASSPGGKPYEQYF; CDR3nt: TGTGCCAGCAGCCCAGGGGGCAAACCCTACGAGCAGTACTTC
abundance: -; j_gene: TRBJ2-1; v_gene: TRBV2; d_gene: TRBD2; CDR3aa: CASSNRTSGYNEQFF; CDR3nt: TGTGCCAGCAGTAACCGGACTAGCGGATACAATGAGCAGTTCTTC